This is a list of T cell receptor beta chains from one sample in a study of human T cells and chemical hapten exposure. TCRdb itself ran the RACE reads through MiXCR, one entry per CDR3 protein. This sample has 73,000 or so distinct CDR3 sequences, with approximately 9% found just once. This sample comprised whole blood, obtained in connection with sensitization to the hapten diphenylcyclopropenone (DPC). The source is a woman aged 45-65 years with alopecia areata. Some clones in this sample may be carry-over from other donors' samples. Both conserved end residues are trimmed from each CDR3. A row's size may be missing; if present it is once, few, many or a size class.

j_call: TRBJ2-1; clone_size: NA; v_call: TRBV6-1; cdr3_aa: ASSEGAEQF
j_call: TRBJ2-2; clone_size: few; v_call: TRBV29-1; cdr3_aa: SVDVSTGELF
j_call: TRBJ1-3; clone_size: once; v_call: TRBV4-1; cdr3_aa: TSKFELASGNTIY
j_call: TRBJ2-7; clone_size: NA; v_call: TRBV20-1; cdr3_aa: SARDSWLGSYEQY
j_call: TRBJ2-7; clone_size: many; v_call: TRBV12-3/TRBV12-4; cdr3_aa: ASSLSGLVIYEQY
j_call: TRBJ1-2; clone_size: many; v_call: TRBV28; cdr3_aa: ASSLTSNYGYT
j_call: TRBJ1-4; clone_size: many; v_call: TRBV27; cdr3_aa: ASRGDRGNEKLF
j_call: TRBJ2-3; clone_size: few; v_call: TRBV5-4; cdr3_aa: ASRTGTSGTDTQY
j_call: TRBJ2-7; clone_size: many; v_call: TRBV7-8; cdr3_aa: ASSPAYEQY
j_call: TRBJ2-2; clone_size: NA; v_call: TRBV5-6; cdr3_aa: ASSLAYTGELF